The 23 T cell receptor beta chains below come from one sample, sequenced in a study of OX40 agonist ivuxolimab in advanced cancers. Method: immunoSEQ multiplex PCR; TCRdb's copy keeps in-frame clones and lacks some. The table has some 48,000 clones, about 81% seen once. The source was CD4+ or CD8+ T cells sorted from blood, collected in a trial of the OX40 agonist ivuxolimab. These receptors were taken from an adult with an advanced solid tumor such as melanoma, head and neck, liver or kidney cancer.

This chain links TRBV7-8 with TRBJ1-5; 11 bases agree with TRBD1. With 5 bases clipped from V and 7 bases from J, the junction kept 7 bases outside the gene matches. CDR3 length equals 15 residues. Germline values: CDR1 SGHVS, CDR2 FQNEAQ. The CDR3 sequence: CASSMGQGGGQPQHF. The CDR3 DNA reads as TGTGCCAGCAGCATGGGACAGGGGGGCGGACAGCCCCAGCATTTT.

This chain joins TRBV19 and TRBJ2-2, with D perhaps TRBD1 (5 bases). The CDR3 runs 15 residues. Germline loops: CDR1 LNHDA, CDR2 SQIVND (reference sequence). The V and J ends lost 3 bases and 7 bases respectively, with 15 bases between them. The CDR3 nucleotides are TGTGCCAGTAGTATCGGTCAGGGAATTGACGGGGAGCTGTTTTTT. It encodes CASSIGQGIDGELFF.

The genes are TRBV4-1 and TRBJ2-5; 11 bases agree with TRBD2. The CDR3 extends over 16 amino acids. The germline gives CDR1 MGHRA, CDR2 YSYEKL. The V segment lost 3 bases and the J segment 2 bases; nucleotides outside the gene matches: 5. Here the CDR3 reads CASSQIWTSGQETQYF. The CDR3 coding sequence is TGCGCCAGCAGCCAGATATGGACTAGCGGGCAAGAGACCCAGTACTTC.

This clone has a single count. The chain uses TRBV6-5 and TRBJ2-5; no clear D. Germline-derived CDR1 and CDR2 are MNHEY and SVGAGI. The V gene lost 3 bases and the J gene lost 6 bases, with 11 bases spanning the gap. There are 13 residues in the CDR3. CDR3 in amino acids: CASSYLNRKTQYF. The CDR3 nucleotides are TGTGCCAGCAGTTATTTGAATCGCAAGACCCAGTACTTC.

This chain connects TRBV5-1 to TRBJ1-1; TRBD1 might be the D (6 bases). From germline, CDR1 is SGHRS and CDR2 YFSETQ. The CDR3 extends over 15 amino acids. Trimming took 4 bases from V and 5 from J, leaving 18 bases between them. CDR3 nucleotide sequence: TGCGCCAGCAGCCCTTCCCCGGGGGCGGTGACTGAAGCTTTCTTT. This sequence encodes CASSPSPGAVTEAFF.

The chain uses TRBV29-1 and TRBJ2-1; TRBD2 agrees at 13 bases. Per the germline V gene, CDR1 is SQVTM and CDR2 is ANQGSEA. Losses at the gene ends were 6 bases for V and 7 bases for J; bases not matched to a gene: 9. The CDR3 spans 15 residues. DNA of the CDR3: TGCAGCGTGACCCTACTAGCGGGAGGGCCAAATGAGCAGTTCTTC. It encodes CSVTLLAGGPNEQFF.

The chain is built from TRBV27 and TRBJ2-1; 16 positions match TRBD2. Germline V gives CDR1 MNHEY, CDR2 SMNVEV (reference sequence). This CDR3 has 17 residues. Trimming cost V 6 bases and J 7 bases; bases outside gene matches: 9. CDR3 nucleotides: TGTGCCAGCAGCACGGGACTAGCGGGAGGGTATGGTAATGAGCAGTTCTTC. Its protein product is CASSTGLAGGYGNEQFF.

With respect to this clone: Other DNA sequences in this sample translate to the same CDR3. V usage is TRBV18 and J usage is TRBJ2-7, with D hard to call. The ends were cut back, 4 bases at V and 1 base at J, with 8 bases in the middle. CDR3 length: 13 amino acids. CDR1 is KGHSH and CDR2 is LQKENI in the germline V gene. CDR3 bases: TGTGCCAGCTCACTGACCGAATCCTACGAGCAGTACTTC. Translated, it gives CASSLTESYEQYF.

This chain uses TRBV11-2 with TRBJ2-3; 11 positions match TRBD2. With 5 bases clipped from V and 6 bases from J, the junction kept 10 bases outside the gene matches. This CDR3 has 16 amino acids. Germline assignment: CDR1 SGHAT and CDR2 FQNNGV. The DNA for the CDR3 is TGTGCCAGCAGCCTCTTAGCGGGAGGGCCCGGGGATACGCAGTATTTT. It translates to CASSLLAGGPGDTQYF.

V is TRBV29-1 and J is TRBJ1-2; 7 bases align to TRBD1. V lost 6 bases to trimming and J lost 7 bases; unmatched junction nucleotides: 5. This CDR3 comprises 11 residues. CDR1 and CDR2 (germline): SQVTM, ANQGSEA. CDR3 region: CSVGQVGGYTF. The CDR3 region has the DNA TGCAGCGTCGGACAGGTTGGTGGCTACACCTTC.

The V gene is TRBV29-1, the J gene TRBJ1-1; D is unclear. The germline V and J ends were trimmed by 5 bases and 2 bases, with 6 bases remaining between them. The germline CDR1 and CDR2 sequences are SQVTM and ANQGSEA. This CDR3 is built from 11 residues. This CDR3 reads CSVSPNTEAFF. The DNA of the CDR3 is TGCAGCGTTTCCCCAAACACTGAAGCTTTCTTT.

This chain links TRBV7-2 with TRBJ1-3, with TRBD1 matching 10 bases. The CDR3 sequence is 16 residues long. Germline V gene lookup returns CDR1 SGHTA and CDR2 FQGNSA. Trimming at V came to 3 bases and at J to 3 bases, leaving 5 bases not matched to a gene. The CDR3 nucleotides read TGTGCCAGCAGCTTGGTAGGGACAGGGGATGGAAACACCATATATTTT. Translation: CASSLVGTGDGNTIYF.

The genes are TRBV5-1 and TRBJ2-5; D call uncertain. Trimming took off 0 bases at V and 5 bases at J, with 5 bases between the two ends. CDR1 is SGHRS and CDR2 is YFSETQ in the germline V gene. CDR3 length: 12 amino acids. The chain's CDR3 is CASSLETETQYF. CDR3 coding DNA: TGCGCCAGCAGCTTGGAAACCGAGACCCAGTACTTC.

The rearrangement uses TRBV5-1 and TRBJ2-3; either TRBD1 or TRBD2 may fit D (5 bases each). Germline loops: CDR1 SGHRS, CDR2 YFSETQ. V lost 7 bases and J 2 bases, leaving 14 bases between the germline ends. CDR3 size: 14 residues. The chain's CDR3 is CASQTGTNTDTQYF. The CDR3 DNA reads TGCGCCAGCCAAACTGGGACGAACACAGATACGCAGTATTTT.

V is TRBV5-1 and J is TRBJ1-6; weak D call: TRBD1 (5 bases). This CDR3 is built from 16 residues. CDR1 SGHRS and CDR2 YFSETQ come from the germline V gene. Between the trimmed V and J ends, which lost 5 bases and 0 bases, there was a span of 12 bases. The CDR3 loop reads CASRMQGSSYNSPLHF. The CDR3 bases are TGCGCCAGCAGGATGCAGGGTAGCTCCTATAATTCACCCCTCCACTTT.

J is TRBJ1-2 and V is TRBV14; D ambiguous. CDR1 is SGHDN, CDR2 FVKESK, per germline. This CDR3 contains 16 residues. The V and J ends lost 0 bases and 6 bases respectively, with 17 bases between them. In nucleotides, the CDR3 is TGTGCCAGCAGCCAAGATTGGGGAGGACTTGGGAATGGCTACACCTTC. It specifies CASSQDWGGLGNGYTF.

The table lists this clone with many counts. This chain joins TRBV2 and TRBJ2-7, with D possibly TRBD1 on 6 matching bases. The CDR3 sequence is 14 residues long. Trimming removed 5 bases from V and 4 bases from J, with 15 bases in between. Per germline, CDR1 SNHLY and CDR2 FYNNEI. CDR3 region: CASSSQGNKYEQYF. In nucleotides, the CDR3 is TGTGCCAGCAGTAGCCAGGGGAACAAGTACGAGCAGTACTTC.

The count of this clone is one. For the CDR3, the DNA is TGTGCCAGCAGCTTGGGTACTTGGGCTCATGAGCAGTTCTTC. It specifies CASSLGTWAHEQFF. This chain connects TRBV11-3 to TRBJ2-1; no clear D gene. The CDR3 loop spans 14 amino acids. Trimming left V 3 bases short and J 8 bases short, with 14 bases between. Germline lookup yields CDR1 SGHNT and CDR2 YENEEA.

The chain carries TRBV6-5 and TRBJ2-7; TRBD1 is a possible D gene (5 bases). Deletions cut 5 bases from V and 1 base from J, with 12 bases between. CDR3 length: 14 amino acids. From germline, CDR1 is MNHEY and CDR2 SVGAGI. CDR3 sequence (DNA): TGTGCCAGCAGTCCCGAGGACATTTCCTACGAGCAGTACTTC. Translation: CASSPEDISYEQYF.

This sequence joins TRBV7-2 and TRBJ1-2; D gene unclear. CDR1 is SGHTA and CDR2 is FQGNSA in the germline V gene. The CDR3 spans 13 residues. V was trimmed by 1 base and J by 2 bases, leaving 5 bases between them. As DNA, the CDR3 is TGTGCCAGCAGCTTAGAGTTAAACTATGGCTACACCTTC. It codes for CASSLELNYGYTF. Complete variable domain (other parts from reference TRBV7-2 and TRBJ1-2): GAGVSQSPSNKVTEKGKDVELRCDPISGHTALYWYRQSLGQGLEFLIYFQGNSAPDKSGLPSDRFSAERTGGSVSTLTIQRTQQEDSAVYLCASSLELNYGYTFGSGTRLTVV.

The count of this clone is one. This chain uses TRBV7-7 with TRBJ2-1, with D tentatively TRBD2 (5 bases). The CDR3 totals 14 residues. The V gene lost 0 bases and the J gene lost 4 bases, with 7 bases spanning the gap. Germline-derived CDR1 and CDR2 are SSHAT and FNYEAQ (reference sequence). The CDR3 region is CASSLASEYNEQFF. The CDR3 DNA is TGTGCCAGCAGCTTAGCTAGCGAGTACAATGAGCAGTTCTTC.

The chain joins TRBV27 to TRBJ2-3; 9 nucleotides agree with TRBD1. CDR1 is MNHEY and CDR2 is SMNVEV in the germline V gene (reference sequence). Trimming removed 4 bases from V and 1 base from J; junction bases left unmatched: 6. CDR3 length: 16 amino acids. The CDR3 reads CASSSIRTGGTDTQYF. CDR3 nucleotide sequence: TGTGCCAGCAGTTCCATACGGACAGGGGGCACAGATACGCAGTATTTT.

The chain has TRBV29-1 and TRBJ1-5; D might be TRBD1 (6 bases). The CDR3 sequence is 14 residues long. Germline V lookup: CDR1 SQVTM, CDR2 ANQGSEA. V was clipped by 4 bases and J by 7 bases, with 17 bases between them. This CDR3 is CSVGGGGRGQPQHF. The CDR3 nucleotides read TGCAGCGTTGGGGGCGGGGGCAGGGGACAGCCCCAGCATTTT. Looking up the rest from reference TRBV29-1 and TRBJ1-5 gives the full variable domain: SAVISQKPSRDICQRGTSLTIQCQVDSQVTMMFWYRQQPGQSLTLIATANQGSEATYESGFVIDKFPISRPNLTFSTLTVSNMSPEDSSIYLCSVGGGGRGQPQHFGDGTRLSIL.